A single sample gave rise to the 4 T cell receptor beta chains below, sequenced in a study of blood T cell repertoires in COVID-19. Clones were read by immunoSEQ multiplex PCR, and TCRdb kept only the in-frame ones, dropping some. In the table there are roughly 100,000 clones, around 90% of which are singletons. Sequences were obtained from peripheral blood. Receptors were obtained from a woman aged 65 to 85 with acute or convalescent COVID-19.

The chain couples TRBV11-2 to TRBJ2-1; 9 bases match TRBD2. V shed 1 base, J shed 8 bases, and the junction held 9 bases outside the gene matches. CDR3 length: 16 amino acids. Germline V gene data show CDR1 as SGHAT and CDR2 as FQNNGV. CDR3 sequence (DNA): TGTGCCAGCAGCTTAGGTGCTAGCGGGGATTTGGATGAGCAGTTCTTC. As protein: CASSLGASGDLDEQFF.

The chain links TRBV5-4 to TRBJ1-6; no reliable D call. V dropped 1 base and J dropped 8 bases, with 4 bases sitting between them. The CDR3 extends over 12 amino acids. From germline, CDR1 is SGHNT and CDR2 YYREEE (reference sequence). CDR3 in DNA: TGTGCCAGCAGCTTGATAGATTCACCCCTCCACTTT. Translation: CASSLIDSPLHF.

This clone is a singleton in its sample. The rearrangement joins TRBV19 to TRBJ1-1; TRBD1 matches at 10 bases. This CDR3 is 15 amino acids long. From germline, CDR1 is LNHDA and CDR2 SQIVND (reference sequence). With V trimmed by 5 bases and J by 5 bases, 8 bases remained unmatched. DNA for the CDR3: TGTGCCAGTAGTCCCCAGACAGGGGGCGGGACTGAAGCTTTCTTT. Residues: CASSPQTGGGTEAFF.

The chain uses TRBV3-1 (or the pseudogene TRBV3-2) and TRBJ1-1, with D unresolved. The V end was cut by 3 bases, the J end by 4 bases, with 15 bases between. The CDR3 runs to 15 residues. From germline, CDR1 is LGHDT and CDR2 YNNKEL (reference sequence). The DNA for the CDR3 is TGTGCCAGCAGCCACAGCACGGGGATGGGCACTGAAGCTTTCTTT. It codes for CASSHSTGMGTEAFF.